This T cell receptor (beta chain) was documented in a study of blood T cell repertoires in COVID-19. TCRdb's copy holds only in-frame clones and misses some; the assay was immunoSEQ multiplex PCR. Of over 200,000 clones in the sample, nearly 90% were seen once. Germline CDR1 is SGHTS and CDR2 is YDEGEE. This CDR3 has 16 residues. Deletions cut 0 bases from V and 2 bases from J, with 12 bases between. Sequencing was carried out using peripheral blood. The chain combines TRBV5-8 with TRBJ2-1, with D tentatively TRBD2 (6 bases). The TCR was taken from a woman under 30 who had recovered from COVID-19. The CDR3 nucleotides read TGTGCCAGCAGCTTGGCCGCCGGGAGCCCCTACAATGAGCAGTTCTTC. Protein product: CASSLAAGSPYNEQFF.